A selection of T cell receptor beta chains follows, all from one sample in a study of shared clonotypes between healthy human individuals. The repertoire was sequenced with immunoSEQ multiplex PCR; TCRdb's copy has only in-frame clones and lacks some. This sample has more than 2 million clones, with approximately 94% found just once. The sequenced material came from naive CD4+ T cells sorted from blood. Receptor source: a man in his late teens or twenties in good health. CDR3s include the opening cysteine and the closing phenylalanine or tryptophan. A D gene is named only where the DNA matches it firmly. Expanded clones get a size class; other rows say once, few or many, or leave the size out.

V,D,size,length,J,DNA,CDR3
TRBV4-1,NA,NA,15,TRBJ1-5,TGCGCCAGCAGCCAGGGGGACTGGAGCAATCAGCCCCAGCATTTT,CASSQGDWSNQPQHF
TRBV7-2,NA,NA,18,TRBJ2-5,TGTGCCAGCAGCTTAGCGCAGGGGGCGGGAGGGCCGAAAGGGGCCCAGTACTTC,CASSLAQGAGGPKGAQYF
TRBV18,NA,NA,17,TRBJ2-2,TGTGCCAGCTCACCTTCCCCCCCGGGGGGCGCATCCGGGGAGCTGTTTTTT,CASSPSPPGGASGELFF
TRBV6-1,NA,NA,15,TRBJ2-1,TGTGCCAGCAGAGGCGGGCACAGCTCCTACAATGAGCAGTTCTTC,CASRGGHSSYNEQFF
TRBV18,NA,NA,18,TRBJ1-1,TGTGCCAGCTCACCTTACTTTGACGGGAGCCTCTTGAACACTGAAGCTTTCTTT,CASSPYFDGSLLNTEAFF
TRBV2,NA,once,13,TRBJ2-5,TGTGCCAGCAGTCGAGGGTCCCAAGAGACCCAGTACTTC,CASSRGSQETQYF
TRBV29-1,NA,NA,12,TRBJ2-1,TGCAGCGTCGTGGACCTCCGGACAGTTCAGTTCTTC,CSVVDLRTVQFF
TRBV5-3,NA,NA,11,TRBJ2-7,TGTGCCAGAAGGGGCCCTTACGAGCAGTACTTC,CARRGPYEQYF
TRBV30,NA,few,13,TRBJ1-6,TGTGCCTGGAGTCCGGGCCCGGAATCACCCCTCCACTTT,CAWSPGPESPLHF
TRBV7-8,NA,NA,14,TRBJ1-1,TGTGCCAGCAGCCCCCGGACCGTGAACACTGAAGCTTTCTTT,CASSPRTVNTEAFF
TRBV5-1,NA,NA,15,TRBJ2-2,TGCGCCAGCAGCTTTGGGGGGACGAATACCGGGGAGCTGTTTTTT,CASSFGGTNTGELFF
TRBV6-6,TRBD1,NA,14,TRBJ1-2,TGTGCCAGCAGGAAGGGGACAGCTAACTATGGCTACACCTTC,CASRKGTANYGYTF
TRBV7-9,NA,NA,14,TRBJ1-4,TGTGCCAGCAGCTCGGGACAACTTAATGAAAAACTGTTTTTT,CASSSGQLNEKLFF
TRBV28,NA,NA,17,TRBJ1-1,TGTGCCAGCACACCTCTCGGGGCCCCGAGGTGGGACACTGAAGCTTTCTTT,CASTPLGAPRWDTEAFF
TRBV4-2,TRBD2,NA,15,TRBJ2-7,TGTGCCAGCAGCCACCTTAGCGGGGGGGCCTACGAGCAGTACTTC,CASSHLSGGAYEQYF
TRBV5-4,NA,NA,14,TRBJ2-7,TGTGCCAGCAGCTTTGCAGGGGCGCGGGGGGAGCAGTACTTC,CASSFAGARGEQYF
TRBV28,NA,NA,13,TRBJ2-7,TGTGCCAGCAACAGACCCGGGTCGCTGAGTGCGTACTTC,CASNRPGSLSAYF
TRBV5-1,NA,NA,14,TRBJ2-1,TGCGCCAGCAGCTCTGGACAGCCGTACAATGAGCAGTTCTTC,CASSSGQPYNEQFF
TRBV18,NA,NA,13,TRBJ2-2,TGTGCCAGCTCACCCAGTAACACCGGGGAGCTGTTTTTT,CASSPSNTGELFF
TRBV6-1,NA,NA,15,TRBJ2-5,TGTGCCATCCGGCTAACAGGGTCGGGGTGGGAGACCCAGTACTTC,CAIRLTGSGWETQYF
TRBV6-1,TRBD1,NA,14,TRBJ1-1,TGTGCCACCCTCCAGGGGGCGCGAAACACTGAAGCTTTCTTT,CATLQGARNTEAFF
TRBV12-2,NA,NA,19,TRBJ2-1,TGTGCAAGTCGCTTACCCCGCGCCCTAACTAGCGGGGGAAACAATGAGCAGTTCTTC,CASRLPRALTSGGNNEQFF
TRBV6-5,TRBD1,NA,13,TRBJ2-7,TGTGCCAGCAGCCGAGGGACAGGCTACGAGCAGTACTTC,CASSRGTGYEQYF
TRBV6-9,NA,once,12,TRBJ2-7,TGTGCCAGCAGCGGTTCCTCCTACGAGCAGTACTTC,CASSGSSYEQYF
TRBV27,NA,NA,14,TRBJ2-5,TGTGCCAGCAGTACCCGGCAGGGTCGAGAGACCCAGTACTTC,CASSTRQGRETQYF
TRBV5-1,TRBD2,NA,17,TRBJ2-1,TGCGCCAGCAGCCTGCCGAGGAGCGGGAGCCGGGACAATGAGCAGTTCTTC,CASSLPRSGSRDNEQFF
TRBV5-6,TRBD2,once,15,TRBJ2-1,TGTGCCAGCAGCTTAACTAGCGGGACTTACGATGAGCAGTTCTTC,CASSLTSGTYDEQFF
TRBV5-1,NA,NA,15,TRBJ1-2,TGCGCCAGCAGTTATGGTGGTGGTCCTACCTATGGCTACACCTTC,CASSYGGGPTYGYTF
TRBV19,NA,NA,14,TRBJ2-2,TGTGCCAGTAGTATTACAGGGTACACCGGGGAGCTGTTTTTT,CASSITGYTGELFF
TRBV5-1,TRBD1,NA,16,TRBJ2-3,TGCGCCAGCAGCCGACAGGGCGATAGCCGCACAGATACGCAGTATTTT,CASSRQGDSRTDTQYF
TRBV5-6,NA,NA,16,TRBJ1-4,TGTGCCAGCAGCTTGGCCAAGTACAGCTTGAGGGAAAAACTGTTTTTT,CASSLAKYSLREKLFF
TRBV11-2,NA,NA,16,TRBJ1-2,TGTGCCAGCAGCTTATCTTTCAGGGCCCCTAACTATGGCTACACCTTC,CASSLSFRAPNYGYTF
TRBV29-1,NA,once,11,TRBJ2-3,TGCAGCGTTAACCACAAAGATACGCAGTATTTT,CSVNHKDTQYF